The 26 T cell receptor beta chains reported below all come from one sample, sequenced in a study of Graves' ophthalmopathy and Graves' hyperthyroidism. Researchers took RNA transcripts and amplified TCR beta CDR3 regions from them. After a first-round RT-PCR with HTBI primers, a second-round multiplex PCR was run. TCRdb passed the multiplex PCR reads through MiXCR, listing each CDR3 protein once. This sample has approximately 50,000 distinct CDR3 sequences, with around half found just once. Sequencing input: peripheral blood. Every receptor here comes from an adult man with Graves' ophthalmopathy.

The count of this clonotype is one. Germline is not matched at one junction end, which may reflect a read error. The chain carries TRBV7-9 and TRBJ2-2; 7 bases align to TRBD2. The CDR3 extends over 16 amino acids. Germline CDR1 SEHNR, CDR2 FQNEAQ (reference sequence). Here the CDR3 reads CASRSQRGTNTGELVF. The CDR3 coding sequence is TGTGCCAGCAGAAGTCAGCGGGGAACGAACACCGGGGAGCTGGTTTTT.

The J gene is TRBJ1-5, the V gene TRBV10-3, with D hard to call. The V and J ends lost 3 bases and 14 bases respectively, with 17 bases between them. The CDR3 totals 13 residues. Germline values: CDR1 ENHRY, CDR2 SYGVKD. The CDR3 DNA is TGTGCCATCAGTGAAACTTCAAGCGGCAATGAGCATTTT. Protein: CAISETSSGNEHF.

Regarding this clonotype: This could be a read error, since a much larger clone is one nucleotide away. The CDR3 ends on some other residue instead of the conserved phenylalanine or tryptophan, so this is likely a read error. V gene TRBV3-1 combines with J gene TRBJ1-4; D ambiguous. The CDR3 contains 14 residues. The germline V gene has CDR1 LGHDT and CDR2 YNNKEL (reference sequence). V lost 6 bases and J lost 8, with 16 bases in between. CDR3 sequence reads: CASRPPGYEEKLFL. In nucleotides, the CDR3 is TGTGCCAGCAGACCGCCGGGATATGAGGAAAAACTGTTTCTT.

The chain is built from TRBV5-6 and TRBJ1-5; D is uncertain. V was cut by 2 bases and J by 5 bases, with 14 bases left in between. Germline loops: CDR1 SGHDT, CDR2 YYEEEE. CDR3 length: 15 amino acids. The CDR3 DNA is TGTGCCAGCAGCTTCGGTGGGCGGGTGGATCAGCCCCAGCATTTT. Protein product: CASSFGGRVDQPQHF.

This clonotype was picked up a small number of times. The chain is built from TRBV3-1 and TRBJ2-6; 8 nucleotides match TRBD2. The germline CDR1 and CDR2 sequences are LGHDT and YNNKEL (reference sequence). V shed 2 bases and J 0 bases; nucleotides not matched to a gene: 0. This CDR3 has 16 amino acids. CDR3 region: CASSQRGGSGANVLTF. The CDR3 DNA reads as TGTGCCAGCAGCCAACGGGGGGGCTCTGGGGCCAACGTCCTGACTTTC.

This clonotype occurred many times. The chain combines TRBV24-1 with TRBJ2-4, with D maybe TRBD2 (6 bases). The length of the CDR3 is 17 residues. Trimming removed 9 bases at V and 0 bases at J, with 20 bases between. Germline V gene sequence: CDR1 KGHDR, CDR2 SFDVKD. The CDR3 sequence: CATPDRRGARAKNIQYF. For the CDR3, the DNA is TGTGCCACCCCTGACCGGCGCGGGGCCCGAGCCAAAAACATTCAGTACTTC.

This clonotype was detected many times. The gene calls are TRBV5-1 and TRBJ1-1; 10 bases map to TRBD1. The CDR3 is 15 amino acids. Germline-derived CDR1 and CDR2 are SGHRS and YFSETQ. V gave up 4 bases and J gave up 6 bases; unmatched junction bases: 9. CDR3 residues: CASSPRDRGSAEAFF. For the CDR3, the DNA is TGCGCCAGCAGCCCCCGGGACAGGGGATCGGCTGAAGCTTTCTTT. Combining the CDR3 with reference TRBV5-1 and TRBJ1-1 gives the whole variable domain KAGVTQTPRYLIKTRGQQVTLSCSPISGHRSVSWYQQTPGQGLQFLFEYFSETQRNKGNFPGRFSGRQFSNSRSEMNVSTLELGDSALYLCASSPRDRGSAEAFFGQGTRLTVV.

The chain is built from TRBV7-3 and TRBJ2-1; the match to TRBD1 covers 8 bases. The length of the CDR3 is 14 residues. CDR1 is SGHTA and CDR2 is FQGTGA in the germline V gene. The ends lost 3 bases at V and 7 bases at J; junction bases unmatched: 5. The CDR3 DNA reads TGTGCCAGCAGCTTGGCAGGGGGCAAAAATGAGCAGTTCTTC. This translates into CASSLAGGKNEQFF.

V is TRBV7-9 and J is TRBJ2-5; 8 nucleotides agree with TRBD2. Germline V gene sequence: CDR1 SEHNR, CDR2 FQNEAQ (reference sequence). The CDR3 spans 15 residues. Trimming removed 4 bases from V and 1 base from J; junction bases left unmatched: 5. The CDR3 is CASSWAGGIQETQYF. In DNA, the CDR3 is TGTGCCAGCAGCTGGGCGGGGGGTATCCAAGAGACCCAGTACTTC.

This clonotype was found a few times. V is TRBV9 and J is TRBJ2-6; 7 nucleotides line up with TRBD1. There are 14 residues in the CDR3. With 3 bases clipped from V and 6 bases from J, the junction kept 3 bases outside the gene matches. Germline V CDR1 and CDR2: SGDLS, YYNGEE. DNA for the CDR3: TGTGCCAGCAGCGAGGGACAGTCGGCCAACGTCCTGACTTTC. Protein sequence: CASSEGQSANVLTF.

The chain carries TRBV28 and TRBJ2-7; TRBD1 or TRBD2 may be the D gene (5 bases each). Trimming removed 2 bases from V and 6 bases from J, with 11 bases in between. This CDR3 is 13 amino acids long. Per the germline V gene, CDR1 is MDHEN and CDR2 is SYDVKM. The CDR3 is CASSLTSGSEQYF. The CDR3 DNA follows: TGTGCCAGCAGTTTAACTTCAGGGAGCGAGCAGTACTTC.

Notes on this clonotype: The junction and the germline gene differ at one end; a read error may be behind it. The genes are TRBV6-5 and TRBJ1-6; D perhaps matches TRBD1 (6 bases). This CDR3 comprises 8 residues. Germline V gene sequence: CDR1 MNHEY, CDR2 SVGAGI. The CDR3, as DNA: TGTGCCATAGCCAGGGACAATTTT. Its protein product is CAIARDNF.

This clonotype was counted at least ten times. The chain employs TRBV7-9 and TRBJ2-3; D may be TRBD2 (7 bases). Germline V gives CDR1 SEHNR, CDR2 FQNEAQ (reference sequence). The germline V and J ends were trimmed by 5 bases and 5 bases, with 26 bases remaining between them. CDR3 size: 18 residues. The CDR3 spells CASSPRGVGGQEIDTQYF. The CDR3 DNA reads TGTGCCAGCAGCCCCCGGGGTGTGGGGGGGCAGGAGATAGATACGCAGTATTTT.

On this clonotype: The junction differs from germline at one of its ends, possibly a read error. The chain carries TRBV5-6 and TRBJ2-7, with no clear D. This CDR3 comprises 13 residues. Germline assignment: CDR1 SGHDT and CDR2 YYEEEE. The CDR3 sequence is CASSFAGSYGQYF. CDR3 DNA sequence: TGTGCCAGCAGCTTCGCCGGCTCCTACGGGCAGTACTTC.

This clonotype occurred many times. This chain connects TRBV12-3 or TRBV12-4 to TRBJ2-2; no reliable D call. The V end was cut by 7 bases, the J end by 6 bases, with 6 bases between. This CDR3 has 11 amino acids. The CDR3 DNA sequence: TGTGCCAGCAATTACGCCGGGGAGCTGTTTTTT. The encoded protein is CASNYAGELFF.

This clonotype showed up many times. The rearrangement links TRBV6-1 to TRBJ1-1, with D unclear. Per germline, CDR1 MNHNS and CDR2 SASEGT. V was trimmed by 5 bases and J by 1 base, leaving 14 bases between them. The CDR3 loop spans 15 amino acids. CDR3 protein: CASSLKEVWNTEAFF. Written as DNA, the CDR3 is TGTGCCAGCAGTCTAAAGGAGGTCTGGAACACTGAAGCTTTCTTT.

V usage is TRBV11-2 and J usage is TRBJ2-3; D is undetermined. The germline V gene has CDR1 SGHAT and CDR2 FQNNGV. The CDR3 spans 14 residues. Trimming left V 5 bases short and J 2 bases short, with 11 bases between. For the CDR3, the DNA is TGTGCCAGCAGCCAGCTAGGGCCCACAGATACGCAGTATTTT. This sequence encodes CASSQLGPTDTQYF.

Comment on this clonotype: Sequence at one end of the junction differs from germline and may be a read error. The CDR3 loop reads CANSLETLDNTGELFF. In DNA form, the CDR3 reads TGCGCCAACAGCTTGGAGACCTTAGATAACACCGGGGAGCTGTTCTTT. The gene calls are TRBV5-1 and TRBJ2-2, with a weak D call TRBD2 (5 bases). Germline V gene sequence: CDR1 SGHRS, CDR2 YFSETQ. The CDR3 spans 16 residues.

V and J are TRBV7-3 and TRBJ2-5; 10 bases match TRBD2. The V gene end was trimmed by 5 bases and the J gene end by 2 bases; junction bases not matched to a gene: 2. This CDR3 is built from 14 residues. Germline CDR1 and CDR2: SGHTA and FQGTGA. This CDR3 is CASSGTSDQETQYF. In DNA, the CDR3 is TGTGCCAGCAGCGGGACTAGCGATCAAGAGACCCAGTACTTC.

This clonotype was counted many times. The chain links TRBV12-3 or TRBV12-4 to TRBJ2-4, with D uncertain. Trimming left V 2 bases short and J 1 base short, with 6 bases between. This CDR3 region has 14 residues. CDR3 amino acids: CASSLLGAKNIQYF. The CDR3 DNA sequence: TGTGCCAGCAGTTTACTTGGGGCCAAAAACATTCAGTACTTC.

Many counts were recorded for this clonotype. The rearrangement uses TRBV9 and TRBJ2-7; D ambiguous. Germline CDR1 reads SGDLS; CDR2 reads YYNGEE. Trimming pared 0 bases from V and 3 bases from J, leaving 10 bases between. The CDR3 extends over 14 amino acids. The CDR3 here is CASSVAPHSYEQYF. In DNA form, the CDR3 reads TGTGCCAGCAGCGTAGCCCCCCACAGCTACGAGCAGTACTTC.

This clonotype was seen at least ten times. Here the CDR3 DNA reads TGTGCCAGCAGTCGGACCCCAAACACCATATATTTT. Its protein product is CASSRTPNTIYF. This rearrangement joins TRBV2 to TRBJ1-3; D gene uncertain. This CDR3 is built from 12 residues. Trimming cost V 5 bases and J 6 bases, with 8 bases left between them. From germline, CDR1 is SNHLY and CDR2 FYNNEI.

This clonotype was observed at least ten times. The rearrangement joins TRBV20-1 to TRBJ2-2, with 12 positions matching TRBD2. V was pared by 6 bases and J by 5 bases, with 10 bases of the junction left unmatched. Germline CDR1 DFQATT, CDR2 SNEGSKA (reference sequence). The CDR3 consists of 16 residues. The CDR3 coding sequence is TGCAGTGCCCGCCCCTTACTAGCGGGGGGAACCGGGGAGCTGTTTTTT. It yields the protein CSARPLLAGGTGELFF.

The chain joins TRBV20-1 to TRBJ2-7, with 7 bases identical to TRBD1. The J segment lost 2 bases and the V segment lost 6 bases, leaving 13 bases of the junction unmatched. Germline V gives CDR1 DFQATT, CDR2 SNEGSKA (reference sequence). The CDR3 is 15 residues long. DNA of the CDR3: TGCAGTGCCCTATACCGGGACAGCTCTCCCTACGAGCAGTACTTC. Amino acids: CSALYRDSSPYEQYF.

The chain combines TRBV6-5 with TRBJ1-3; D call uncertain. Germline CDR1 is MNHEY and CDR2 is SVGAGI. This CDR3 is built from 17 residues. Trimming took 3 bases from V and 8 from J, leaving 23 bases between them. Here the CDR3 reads CASSYVVAGEDGYTIYF. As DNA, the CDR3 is TGTGCCAGCAGTTATGTGGTGGCGGGCGAGGATGGCTACACCATATATTTT.

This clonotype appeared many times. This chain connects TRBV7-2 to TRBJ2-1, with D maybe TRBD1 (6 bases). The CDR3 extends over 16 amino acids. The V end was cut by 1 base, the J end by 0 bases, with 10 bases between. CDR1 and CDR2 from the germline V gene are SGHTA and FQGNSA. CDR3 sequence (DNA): TGTGCCAGCAGCTTAGTTGGGACAAGCTCCTACAATGAGCAGTTCTTC. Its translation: CASSLVGTSSYNEQFF.